This paragraph covers one T cell receptor beta chain sequence. Its antigen remains undetermined. No qualities accompany the bases; no much larger clone lies one base away. With the immunoSEQ assay, which is a bias-controlled multiplex PCR relying on V- and J-specific primers, TCR beta CDR3 regions were amplified from genomic DNA. In a second PCR step, a proprietary barcode and Illumina adapter sequences were attached to the CDR3 amplicons. An Illumina MiSeq instrument was used for sequencing of the CDR3 libraries. The paper's data handling went like this. immunoSEQ Analyzer 3.0 was used for export and quality control, with R Bioconductor and Immunarch used for downstream analyses. Only productive rearrangements in the normalized downsampled data set were used to calculate repertoire metrics. Pathologically expanded clonotypes were defined as those larger than 5 templates in the normalized cohort. The Inverse Simpson Index was used to measure repertoire diversity. CMV-specificity analyses were carried out on the non-normalized data set to capture all clonotypes. The clones in this table, taken by TCRdb from immuneACCESS, are in-frame only. Not every clone is retained; where verified, under half of the shortfall comes from an unresolved V gene, and the cause of the rest is unknown. V, J and clone size are taken as reported in that table, and D and trimming were inferred from the DNA itself. The sample data list about 18,000 clones, and 86% of these were observed just once. The ten largest account for around 8.1% of the sample.

The data were taken from a study of T cell clonotyping in hematopoietic cell transplantation (dated by TCRdb to the early 2020s). Turning to the overall study: Recipient samples taken before transplant were obtained following cytoreduction. A total of some 140 blood samples were gathered in the study from fewer than 40 consecutive transplant recipients along with their related donors. Patients were recruited between 2015 and January 2017 and followed until late 2020 or death.

CDR3 length: 15 amino acids, cysteine to phenylalanine. The only DNA kept is the CDR3, 45 bases in frame from the first base. Clipping removes 0 bases from V and 5 bases from J, with 5 as the unmatched junction base count. CDR1 and CDR2 were assigned from the germline V gene as MNHEY and SVGAGI. Study-wide findings and limitations: After transplant, TCR diversity in recipients dropped, and pathologically expanded clonotypes increased progressively from day 30 to day 180. The sample size was limited, and CD4 and CD8 repertoire contributions could not be separated because cells were not sorted. Broader TCR repertoire diversity after transplant was predicted by Inverse Simpson Index values from donors and from recipients before transplant. Recipient repertoires showed only a small fraction of overlap with donor repertoires, and over 95% appeared de novo at the given depth.

Read against the paper, the sample's time point label means: recipient sample about 28 days before transplant, after cytoreduction. Blood samples were obtained from recipients approximately 28 days before transplant and at days 30, 100 and 180 after transplant. Using Nuclei Lysis Solution, genomic DNA was extracted from unfractionated peripheral blood mononuclear cells that were either fresh or cryopreserved. The V gene is TRBV6-5 and the J gene is TRBJ2-5, and 8 junctional nucleotides match TRBD2. The sequenced sample was peripheral blood mononuclear cells, obtained before stem cell transplant. This clonotype originated in a man aged 50 to 60 with acute myeloid leukemia. Some clones in this sample may be carry-over from other donors' samples. The bases are TGTGCCAGCAGTTACTCCGCGGGGGGCAGGGAGACCCAGTACTTC. The encoded protein is CASSYSAGGRETQYF.